One sample yielded the 10 T cell receptor beta chains listed below, sequenced in a study of neurological immune-mediated disorders. TCRdb reanalysed the 5' RACE reads using MiXCR and keeps one entry per CDR3 protein. The sample consists of over 25,000 distinct CDR3 sequences, 21% of them appearing once. The sequencing input was PBMCs. Source of these receptors: a woman in her fifties or sixties in good health.

This chain connects TRBV28 to TRBJ1-5, with a tentative D call TRBD1 (5 bases). Germline loops: CDR1 MDHEN, CDR2 SYDVKM. Between the trimmed V and J ends, which lost 11 bases and 1 base, there was a span of 33 bases. This CDR3 spans 20 amino acids. CDR3 sequence reads: CAGTRSPGRRGGASNQPQHF. The CDR3 coding sequence is TGTGCCGGCACCCGCTCACCCGGAAGACGGGGGGGAGCAAGCAATCAGCCCCAGCATTTT.

This clonotype was counted at least ten times. The rearrangement uses TRBV5-1 and TRBJ2-2; a weak D match, TRBD1 (5 bases). V dropped 1 base and J dropped 4 bases, with 14 bases sitting between them. CDR1 SGHRS and CDR2 YFSETQ come from the germline V gene. This CDR3 is built from 16 residues. Here the CDR3 DNA reads TGCGCCAGCAGCTTGATCCAGGGAACGAGCACCGGGGAGCTGTTTTTT. It translates to CASSLIQGTSTGELFF.

This clonotype was detected ten times or more. The chain has TRBV28 and TRBJ2-1, with TRBD1 identical over 10 bases. The CDR3 runs to 14 residues. With V trimmed by 7 bases and J by 7 bases, 7 bases remained unmatched. Per the germline V gene, CDR1 is MDHEN and CDR2 is SYDVKM. CDR3 bases: TGTGCCAGCACCGACAGGGGGCGGCGAAATGAGCAGTTCTTC. It is translated as CASTDRGRRNEQFF.

This clonotype was observed many times. The chain links TRBV7-6 to TRBJ2-6; TRBD1 might be the D (5 bases). From germline, CDR1 is SGHVS and CDR2 FNYEAQ. This CDR3 contains 17 residues. V gave up 3 bases and J gave up 0 bases, with 12 bases separating them. The CDR3 nucleotides are TGTGCCAGCAGCTTGATGACAGTAAACTCTGGGGCCAACGTCCTGACTTTC. This sequence encodes CASSLMTVNSGANVLTF.

This clonotype has at least ten counts. The gene calls are TRBV29-1 and TRBJ2-5, with TRBD1 as a possible D gene (5 bases). Looked up from germline, CDR1 is SQVTM and CDR2 is ANQGSEA. Between the trimmed V and J ends, which lost 6 bases and 6 bases, there was a span of 17 bases. The CDR3 covers 13 residues. The CDR3 is CSVARMDTQTQYF. DNA for the CDR3: TGCAGCGTGGCCCGTATGGACACTCAGACCCAGTACTTC.

This clonotype came up many times. This chain links TRBV28 with TRBJ2-2, with TRBD1 as a possible D gene (6 bases). V was shortened by 1 base and J by 5 bases, with 11 bases between the two germline ends. CDR1 is MDHEN, CDR2 SYDVKM, per germline. CDR3 length equals 15 residues. CDR3 sequence (DNA): TGTGCCAGCAGTTTATCCACAGGGCGGACCGGGGAGCTGTTTTTT. This codes for CASSLSTGRTGELFF.

V is TRBV6-6 and J is TRBJ2-7, with D unclear. Trimming took 0 bases from V and 6 from J, leaving 18 bases between them. Per germline, CDR1 MNHNY and CDR2 SVGAGI (reference sequence). The CDR3 runs 16 residues. The CDR3 DNA follows: TGTGCCAGCAGTTACTCCGCTGCCCTCAACTCCGGCGAGCAGTACTTC. Its protein product is CASSYSAALNSGEQYF.

At least ten counts were recorded for this clonotype. J is TRBJ2-7 and V is TRBV12-3 or TRBV12-4, with D unresolved. There are 14 residues in the CDR3. Trimming took off 2 bases at V and 0 bases at J, with 8 bases between the two ends. The CDR3 region has the DNA TGTGCCAGCAGTTTACGCCTTCTCTCCTACGAGCAGTACTTC. Protein: CASSLRLLSYEQYF.

There are many counts of this clonotype. The rearrangement joins TRBV15 to TRBJ2-4; D unresolved. The germline gives CDR1 LNHNV, CDR2 YYDKDF (reference sequence). Deletions cut 3 bases from V and 2 bases from J, with 5 bases between. This CDR3 region has 13 residues. The CDR3 spells CATSSRPKNIQYF. CDR3 nucleotides: TGTGCCACCAGCAGCAGGCCCAAAAACATTCAGTACTTC.

This clonotype was recorded at least ten times. This chain joins TRBV6-1 and TRBJ2-1; 8 nucleotides align to TRBD1. Germline CDR1 MNHNS, CDR2 SASEGT. The ends lost 3 bases at V and 13 bases at J; junction bases unmatched: 11. The CDR3 length is 14 residues. Here the CDR3 reads CASSERFQGAPQFF. DNA of the CDR3: TGTGCCAGCAGTGAGAGGTTTCAGGGGGCGCCTCAGTTCTTC.